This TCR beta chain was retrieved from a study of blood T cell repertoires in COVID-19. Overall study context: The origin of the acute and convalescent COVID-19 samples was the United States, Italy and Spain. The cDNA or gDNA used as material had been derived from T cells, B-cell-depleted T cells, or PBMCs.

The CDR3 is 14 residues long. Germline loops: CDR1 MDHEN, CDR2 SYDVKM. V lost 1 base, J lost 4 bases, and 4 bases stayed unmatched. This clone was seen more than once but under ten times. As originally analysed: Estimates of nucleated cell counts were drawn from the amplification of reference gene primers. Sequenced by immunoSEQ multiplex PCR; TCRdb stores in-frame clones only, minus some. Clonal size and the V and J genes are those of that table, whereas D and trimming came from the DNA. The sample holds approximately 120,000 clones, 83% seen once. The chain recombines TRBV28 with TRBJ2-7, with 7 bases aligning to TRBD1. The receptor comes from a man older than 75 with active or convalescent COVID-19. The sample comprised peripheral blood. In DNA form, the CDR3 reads TGTGCCAGCAGTTTATTGGACAGGAAGTACGAGCAGTACTTC. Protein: CASSLLDRKYEQYF. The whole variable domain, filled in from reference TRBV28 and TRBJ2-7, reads DVKVTQSSRYLVKRTGEKVFLECVQDMDHENMFWYRQDPGLGLRLIYFSYDVKMKEKGDIPEGYSVSREKKERFSLILESASTNQTSMYLCASSLLDRKYEQYFGPGTRLTVT.